This TCR beta chain was observed in a study of T cell repertoires in cytomegalovirus infection. Study context: Selected CMV epitopes included recently identified HLA-C-restricted ones as well as well-studied HLA-B-restricted ones.

The CDR3 sequence is 13 residues long. With 4 bases removed from V and 3 bases from J, the gap between germline ends came to 7 bases. The germline V gene has CDR1 MGHDK and CDR2 SYGVNS. About this clonotype: The antigen is undetermined.

Notes on the study in general: CMV-specific TCR beta clonotypes restricted by HLA-C dominated the ex vivo response.

MiXCR was run by TCRdb on the reads, yielding one entry per CDR3 protein. The sample contains approximately 730,000 distinct CDR3 sequences, 29% of which appear only once. The sequence came from a human donor in good health (CMV status not recorded). Some clones in this sample may be carry-over from other donors' samples. The sample was cultured CD8+ T cells from PBMCs, taken from culture after CMV antigen stimulation. The J gene is TRBJ2-1, the V gene TRBV25-1; D is undetermined. In DNA, the CDR3 is TGTGCCAGCAGTGGACTCATCTACAATGAGCAGTTCTTC. This sequence encodes CASSGLIYNEQFF.